This entry describes one T cell receptor gamma chain. Its antigen remains unidentified. A read error likely explains why the TCRdb protein, taken from a much larger clone, differs from this DNA's translation at residue 4; the protein shown is translated from the DNA. The data stem from a study of γδ T cells in repeated Plasmodium falciparum infection. Study-wide results and limits: Compared with Australian children, Malian Vdelta2-negative repertoires seemed more clonal, less diverse, less shared. The Malian cohort came from a small rural village of predominantly one ethnic group.

Vgamma9/Vdelta2+ and Vdelta2-negative gammadelta T cells were flow-sorted from PBMC for bulk sequencing. TCRdb called clones anew from the multiplex PCR reads with CATT. The profile shows approximately 30,000 gamma-chain clones, over 1.1% of them singletons. Germline-derived CDR1 and CDR2 are VENAVY and YDSYNSRV. The CDR3 length is 13 residues. The material sequenced was gamma-delta T cells from blood. The clonotype originates from a pool of human donors (malaria-infected and uninfected, not separated). The chain recombines TRGV8 with TRGJ1 or TRGJ2. TCRdb is silent on the J gene; assignment here came from matching the DNA to germline. CDR3 region: CATRDLGYYKKLF. The CDR3 nucleotides are TGTGCCACCAGGGATTTAGGGTATTATAAGAAACTCTTT.